Detailed here is one T cell receptor beta chain. Its antigen remains unknown. Assay used: immunoSEQ multiplex PCR; TCRdb lists only in-frame clones, some missing. The sample consists of fewer than 55,000 clones, about 84% of them appearing once. This record belongs to a study of T cells in tumors after PD-1 blockade. Study-wide context: Each patient got pembrolizumab 200 mg every 3 weeks or cemiplimab 350 mg every 2 weeks. General study findings and limits: Blood contained about 40% of the tumor's TCR clonotypes.

V gave up 4 bases and J gave up 8 bases, with 25 bases separating them. CDR3 length equals 17 residues. Germline V gene data show CDR1 as SGDLS and CDR2 as YYNGEE. The sequencing used PBMCs, collected before anti-PD-1 treatment. The TCR originated in a human donor with basal cell carcinoma. V and J are TRBV9 and TRBJ2-1, with a possible D match to TRBD1 (6 bases). This chain's CDR3 is CASSFFRGRQVSYEQFF. DNA for the CDR3: TGTGCCAGCAGCTTCTTCAGGGGACGCCAGGTCAGCTATGAGCAGTTCTTC.